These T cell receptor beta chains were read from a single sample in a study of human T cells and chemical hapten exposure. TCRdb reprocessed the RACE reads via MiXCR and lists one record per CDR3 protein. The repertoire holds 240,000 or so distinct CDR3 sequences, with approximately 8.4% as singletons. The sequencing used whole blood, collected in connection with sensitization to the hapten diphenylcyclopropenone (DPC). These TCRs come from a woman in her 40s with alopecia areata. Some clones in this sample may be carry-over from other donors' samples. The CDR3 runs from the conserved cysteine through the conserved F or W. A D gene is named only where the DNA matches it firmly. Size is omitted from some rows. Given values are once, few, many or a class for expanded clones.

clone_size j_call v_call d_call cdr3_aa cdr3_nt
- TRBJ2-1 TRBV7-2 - CASSPKPTRPSSEQFF TGTGCCAGCAGCCCCAAGCCGACTAGACCCTCGAGCGAGCAGTTCTTC
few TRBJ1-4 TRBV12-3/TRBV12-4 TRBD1 CASSPRTGANEKLFF TGTGCCAGCAGTCCCCGGACAGGAGCTAATGAAAAACTGTTTTTT
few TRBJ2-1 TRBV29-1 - CSGSWDPLTNEQFF TGCAGCGGCAGTTGGGACCCCTTGACAAATGAGCAGTTCTTC
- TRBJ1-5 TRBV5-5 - CASSLGTGFWPQHF TGTGCCAGCAGCCTAGGGACGGGGTTTTGGCCCCAGCATTTT
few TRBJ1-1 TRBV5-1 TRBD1 CASSLQGAMRVTEAFF TGCGCCAGCAGCTTACAGGGGGCAATGAGGGTCACTGAAGCTTTCTTT
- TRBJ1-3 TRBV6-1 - CASNQDSSGNTIYF TGTGCCAGCAACCAGGACTCATCTGGAAACACCATATATTTT
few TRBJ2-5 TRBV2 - CASSGDNTPPRNF TGTGCCAGCAGTGGGGACAATACCCCCCCTCGCAACTTC
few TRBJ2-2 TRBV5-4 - CASSLVSSTGELFF TGTGCCAGCAGCTTGGTTAGCTCCACCGGGGAGCTGTTTTTT
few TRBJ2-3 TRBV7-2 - CASSLQGYSADTQYF TGTGCCAGCAGCTTACAGGGTTACAGCGCAGATACGCAGTATTTT
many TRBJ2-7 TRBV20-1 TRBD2 CSARGLAGGSSYEQYF TGCAGTGCTAGAGGACTAGCGGGAGGGAGCTCCTACGAGCAGTACTTC
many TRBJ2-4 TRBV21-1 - CASSKGGQLAKNIQYF TGTGCCAGCAGCAAGGGAGGCCAACTAGCCAAAAACATTCAGTACTTC
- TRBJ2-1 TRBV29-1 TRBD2 CSVVGGSNEQFF TGCAGCGTCGTGGGGGGGAGCAATGAGCAGTTCTTC
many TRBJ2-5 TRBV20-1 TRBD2 CSAWGLAGETQYF TGCAGTGCTTGGGGACTAGCGGGAGAGACCCAGTACTTC
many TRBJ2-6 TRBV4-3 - CASSQFIDTGANVLTF TGCGCCAGCAGCCAGTTCATAGATACTGGGGCCAACGTCCTGACTTTC
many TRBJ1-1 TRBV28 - CASNSMNTEAFF TGTGCCAGCAACAGTATGAACACTGAAGCTTTCTTT
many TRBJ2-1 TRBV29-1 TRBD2 CSVDHGTTIFF TGCAGCGTTGATCACGGGACTACAATTTTCTTC
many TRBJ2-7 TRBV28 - CASSLRAHEQYF TGTGCCAGCAGTTTGCGGGCCCACGAGCAGTACTTC
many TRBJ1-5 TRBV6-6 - CASSYSQPQHF TGTGCCAGCAGTTACTCCCAGCCCCAGCATTTT
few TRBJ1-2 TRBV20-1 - CSASPWQGYGYTF TGCAGTGCTAGCCCCTGGCAGGGCTATGGCTACACCTTC
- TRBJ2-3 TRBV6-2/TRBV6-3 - CASSYSSLEDTQYF TGTGCCAGCAGTTACTCGAGCCTGGAGGATACGCAGTATTTT
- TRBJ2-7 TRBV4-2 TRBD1 CASSQETGAFEQYF TGTGCCAGCAGCCAAGAGACAGGGGCTTTCGAGCAGTACTTC
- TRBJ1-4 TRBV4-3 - CASSQDRGATNEKLFF TGCGCCAGCAGCCAAGATCGGGGAGCAACTAATGAAAAACTGTTTTTT
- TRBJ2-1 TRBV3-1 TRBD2 CASSQESPLLAGVSNEQFF TGTGCCAGCAGCCAAGAATCGCCTCTCCTAGCGGGAGTTAGCAATGAGCAGTTCTTC
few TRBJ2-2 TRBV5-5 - CASSLAAGRNTGELFF TGTGCCAGCAGCTTGGCGGCAGGGAGGAACACCGGGGAGCTGTTTTTT
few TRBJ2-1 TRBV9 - CASSPHNLFGNEQFF TGTGCCAGCAGCCCCCACAACCTTTTCGGCAATGAGCAGTTCTTC
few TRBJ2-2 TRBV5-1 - CASSGETTGELFF TGCGCCAGCAGCGGGGAGACGACCGGGGAGCTGTTTTTT